This T cell receptor (beta chain) was observed in a study of shared clonotypes between healthy human individuals. Study findings and constraints: All-four-donor shared clonotypes had higher generation probabilities than non-shared clonotypes did. Although depth was large, rarefaction showed that sequencing of the sorted subsets was incomplete.

Regarding this clone: Its antigen is not identified.

The CDR3 is 14 residues long. Germline V gives CDR1 KGHSH, CDR2 LQKENI. V was pared by 4 bases and J by 8 bases, with 5 bases of the junction left unmatched. Assay: immunoSEQ multiplex PCR; the TCRdb copy retains only in-frame clones and omits some. This sample yields more than 500,000 clones, of which roughly 95% are seen a single time; around 0.067% belongs to the top ten. The source material was naive CD4+ T cells sorted from blood. Regarding subset: CD45RA+ positively selected. The rearrangement joins TRBV18 to TRBJ2-1; TRBD1 matches 10 bases. This receptor was identified in a woman aged 25 to 39 in good health. The CDR3 here is CASSRDRGRDEQFF. As DNA, the CDR3 is TGTGCCAGCTCACGGGACAGGGGTCGGGATGAGCAGTTCTTC.